The rows below give T cell receptor beta chains drawn from one sample of a study of response to subunit inactivated influenza vaccine. TCRdb processed the RT-PCR reads anew with MiXCR; each CDR3 protein has one entry. This sample carries roughly 190,000 distinct CDR3 sequences, approximately 12% of them seen once, and the ten largest clones take over 25%. These data were also filed under a second study, of T cells expressing NK-cell markers.

The sequences come from CD8+ T cells sorted from PBMCs, collected approximately 13 days after vaccination. Every receptor here comes from a man aged 50 to 60 who received an inactivated influenza vaccine. CDR3s include the opening cysteine and the closing phenylalanine or tryptophan. D genes are given only for firm matches. Not all rows give a size; the values are once, few, many and, for expanded clones, a class.

D gene: -
CDR3 length: 13
J gene: TRBJ2-2
V gene: TRBV5-1
clone size: -
CDR3 DNA: TGCGCCAGCAGGTGGGGGCCAGGTGGGGAGCTGTTTTTT
CDR3 protein: CASRWGPGGELFF

D gene: -
CDR3 length: 13
J gene: TRBJ2-7
V gene: TRBV6-1
clone size: -
CDR3 DNA: TGTGCCAGCAATACAGGGGGGGGGCTCGAGCAGTACTTC
CDR3 protein: CASNTGGGLEQYF

D gene: -
CDR3 length: 12
J gene: TRBJ2-5
V gene: TRBV7-9
clone size: few
CDR3 DNA: TGTGCCAGCAGTCAAGGGCCGGAGACCCAGTACTTC
CDR3 protein: CASSQGPETQYF

D gene: -
CDR3 length: 13
J gene: TRBJ2-7
V gene: TRBV6-4
clone size: -
CDR3 DNA: TGTGCCAGCAGTGACAGGAGACACTACGAGCAGTACTTC
CDR3 protein: CASSDRRHYEQYF

D gene: TRBD2
CDR3 length: 19
J gene: TRBJ2-1
V gene: TRBV4-3
clone size: once
CDR3 DNA: TGCGCCAGCAGCGAGGTCTGGACTAGCGGGGGGAGGGGCTACAATGAGCAGTTCTTC
CDR3 protein: CASSEVWTSGGRGYNEQFF

D gene: -
CDR3 length: 14
J gene: TRBJ2-5
V gene: TRBV7-2
clone size: many
CDR3 DNA: TGTGCCAGCAGCTTAACTGGAGGGGCGGAGACCCAGTACTTC
CDR3 protein: CASSLTGGAETQYF

D gene: -
CDR3 length: 16
J gene: TRBJ2-7
V gene: TRBV5-1
clone size: many
CDR3 DNA: TGCGCCAGCAGCTTCGCCCCGACAGGCGACTCCTACGAGCAGTACTTC
CDR3 protein: CASSFAPTGDSYEQYF

D gene: TRBD2
CDR3 length: 15
J gene: TRBJ2-3
V gene: TRBV20-1
clone size: few
CDR3 DNA: TGCAGTGCCCGGACTAGCGGGAGTATCACAGATACGCAGTATTTT
CDR3 protein: CSARTSGSITDTQYF

D gene: TRBD1
CDR3 length: 15
J gene: TRBJ1-1
V gene: TRBV19
clone size: many
CDR3 DNA: TGTGCCAGTAGCATTCCATGGACAGGGGGAACTGAAGCTTTCTTT
CDR3 protein: CASSIPWTGGTEAFF

D gene: -
CDR3 length: 14
J gene: TRBJ1-1
V gene: TRBV4-1
clone size: -
CDR3 DNA: TGCGCCAGCAGCCAAGTACAGGCCTACACTGAAGCTTTCTTT
CDR3 protein: CASSQVQAYTEAFF

D gene: -
CDR3 length: 17
J gene: TRBJ2-2
V gene: TRBV11-3
clone size: -
CDR3 DNA: TGTGCCAGCAGCTTGATGTACTCGACCGGGCACACCGGGGAGCTGTTTTTT
CDR3 protein: CASSLMYSTGHTGELFF

D gene: -
CDR3 length: 13
J gene: TRBJ2-1
V gene: TRBV11-3
clone size: many
CDR3 DNA: TGTGCCAGCAGCTTAGATTCTTACAATGAGCAGTTCTTC
CDR3 protein: CASSLDSYNEQFF

D gene: TRBD2
CDR3 length: 13
J gene: TRBJ2-7
V gene: TRBV29-1
clone size: few
CDR3 DNA: TGCAGCGTTCGGACTAGCGGGAACTACGAGCAGTACTTC
CDR3 protein: CSVRTSGNYEQYF

D gene: -
CDR3 length: 15
J gene: TRBJ2-3
V gene: TRBV6-5
clone size: -
CDR3 DNA: TGTGCCAGCAGTTACGAGGGGCCAAGCACAGATACGCAGTATTTT
CDR3 protein: CASSYEGPSTDTQYF

D gene: TRBD1
CDR3 length: 14
J gene: TRBJ2-7
V gene: TRBV14
clone size: -
CDR3 DNA: TGTGCCAGCAGCCACTGGGACAGCTCCTACGAGCAGTACTTC
CDR3 protein: CASSHWDSSYEQYF

D gene: TRBD1
CDR3 length: 16
J gene: TRBJ2-7
V gene: TRBV4-2
clone size: few
CDR3 DNA: TGTGCCAGCAGCCCGGAACAGGGGACCTTCTCCTACGAGCAGTACTTC
CDR3 protein: CASSPEQGTFSYEQYF

D gene: -
CDR3 length: 16
J gene: TRBJ2-7
V gene: TRBV4-1
clone size: -
CDR3 DNA: TGCGCCAGCAGCCAAGAGGGGCAGGAGGGAACCTACGAGCAGTACTTC
CDR3 protein: CASSQEGQEGTYEQYF

D gene: -
CDR3 length: 15
J gene: TRBJ2-3
V gene: TRBV5-1
clone size: -
CDR3 DNA: TGCGCCAGCAGCTTGGCCGGGGGGCTGGCAGATACGCAGTATTTT
CDR3 protein: CASSLAGGLADTQYF

D gene: -
CDR3 length: 14
J gene: TRBJ2-7
V gene: TRBV2
clone size: few
CDR3 DNA: TGTGCCAGCAGTCCTGATTATGGGGTGGACGAGCAGTACTTC
CDR3 protein: CASSPDYGVDEQYF

D gene: -
CDR3 length: 14
J gene: TRBJ2-7
V gene: TRBV9
clone size: few
CDR3 DNA: TGTGCCAGCAGCCCTGGTGGGGGATTCTACGAGCAGTACTTC
CDR3 protein: CASSPGGGFYEQYF

D gene: TRBD1
CDR3 length: 15
J gene: TRBJ2-7
V gene: TRBV28
clone size: -
CDR3 DNA: TGTGCCAGCAGTCCTGACAGGGGGTCGCTCAACGAGCAGTACTTC
CDR3 protein: CASSPDRGSLNEQYF

D gene: -
CDR3 length: 14
J gene: TRBJ2-7
V gene: TRBV28
clone size: -
CDR3 DNA: TGTGCCAGCAGTTTTCTGGGGAGTGGATACGAGCAGTACTTC
CDR3 protein: CASSFLGSGYEQYF

D gene: -
CDR3 length: 12
J gene: TRBJ2-2
V gene: TRBV30
clone size: few
CDR3 DNA: TGTGCCGGAATAATACTAACGGGGGAGCTGTTTTTT
CDR3 protein: CAGIILTGELFF

D gene: TRBD1
CDR3 length: 18
J gene: TRBJ1-1
V gene: TRBV6-2/TRBV6-3
clone size: -
CDR3 DNA: TGTGCCAGCAGTTACAGGGTTGGGACAGGGGGCGCGGATACTGAAGCTTTCTTT
CDR3 protein: CASSYRVGTGGADTEAFF

D gene: -
CDR3 length: 14
J gene: TRBJ2-5
V gene: TRBV6-1
clone size: -
CDR3 DNA: TGTGCCAGCAGCCCCGGCCGGTTCGAAGAGACCCAGTACTTC
CDR3 protein: CASSPGRFEETQYF

D gene: TRBD1
CDR3 length: 14
J gene: TRBJ2-7
V gene: TRBV6-5
clone size: -
CDR3 DNA: TGTGCCAGCAGTTACGAGGGGGCAGGTTACGAGCAGTACTTC
CDR3 protein: CASSYEGAGYEQYF

D gene: -
CDR3 length: 16
J gene: TRBJ2-1
V gene: TRBV14
clone size: few
CDR3 DNA: TGTGCCAGCAGCCGCCGCCCCGGCAGGGTTTACAATGAGCAGTTCTTC
CDR3 protein: CASSRRPGRVYNEQFF